This is a list of T cell receptor beta chains from one sample in a study of spatial heterogeneity in lung cancer. TCRdb re-derived calls from the 5' RACE reads in MiXCR, one entry per CDR3 protein. The sample consists of 4,500 to 6,000 distinct CDR3 sequences, around 17% of them appearing once. The specimen comprised PBMCs, sampled at surgery. The receptors were sampled from a male donor with early-stage non-small cell lung cancer. Each CDR3 is given with its conserved first and last residue. The D gene is left open where the match is weak. The size field is filled for only some rows; it gives once, few, many or a size class.

clone size: -
J gene: TRBJ1-5
D gene: -
V gene: TRBV20-1
CDR3 DNA: TGCAGTGCGCTGGGGCCAAATCAGGCTAACTTCAATCAGCCCCAGCATTTT
CDR3 protein: CSALGPNQANFNQPQHF

clone size: -
J gene: TRBJ1-5
D gene: -
V gene: TRBV20-1
CDR3 DNA: TGCAGTGCTAGAGATGAACGGGGAGGACAGCCCCAGCATTTT
CDR3 protein: CSARDERGGQPQHF

clone size: -
J gene: TRBJ1-3
D gene: -
V gene: TRBV5-4
CDR3 DNA: TGTGCCAGCAGCTTGGGGACGAGTAGTTCGAACACCATATATTTT
CDR3 protein: CASSLGTSSSNTIYF

clone size: few
J gene: TRBJ1-1
D gene: -
V gene: TRBV30
CDR3 DNA: TGTGCCTGGAGCGCGGTGGCGGGGACTGAAGCTTTCTTT
CDR3 protein: CAWSAVAGTEAFF

clone size: -
J gene: TRBJ1-1
D gene: TRBD1
V gene: TRBV20-1
CDR3 DNA: TGCAGTGCTACTGACAGGGCACGGACTTACACTGAAGCTTTCTTT
CDR3 protein: CSATDRARTYTEAFF

clone size: -
J gene: TRBJ1-5
D gene: -
V gene: TRBV27
CDR3 DNA: TGTGCCAGCAGTTTGGCCGCCCCCAATCAGCCCCAGCATTTT
CDR3 protein: CASSLAAPNQPQHF

clone size: -
J gene: TRBJ2-7
D gene: -
V gene: TRBV20-1
CDR3 DNA: TGCAGTGCTAGAGATAGGCAGGGTGGAGGCTACGAGCAGTACTTC
CDR3 protein: CSARDRQGGGYEQYF

clone size: -
J gene: TRBJ2-2
D gene: -
V gene: TRBV20-1
CDR3 DNA: TGCAGTGCTAGCCTACGGGTAGAAACCGGGGAGCTGTTTTTT
CDR3 protein: CSASLRVETGELFF

clone size: few
J gene: TRBJ2-1
D gene: -
V gene: TRBV7-2
CDR3 DNA: TGTGCCAGCAGCTTGGGGTCGGGGCAGTTCTTC
CDR3 protein: CASSLGSGQFF

clone size: medium-sized
J gene: TRBJ1-4
D gene: TRBD1
V gene: TRBV6-6
CDR3 DNA: TGTGCCAGCAGTTACTCGACAGGGATTAATGAAAAACTGTTTTTT
CDR3 protein: CASSYSTGINEKLFF

clone size: medium-sized
J gene: TRBJ2-2
D gene: -
V gene: TRBV7-2
CDR3 DNA: TGTGCCAGCAGCTCCTCGGTCGCCAGCGGGGAGCTGTTTTTT
CDR3 protein: CASSSSVASGELFF

clone size: -
J gene: TRBJ2-5
D gene: TRBD2
V gene: TRBV3-1
CDR3 DNA: TGTGCCAGCAGCCTGGGACTAGCGGGGGGAGAGACCCAGTACTTC
CDR3 protein: CASSLGLAGGETQYF

clone size: medium-sized
J gene: TRBJ2-2
D gene: TRBD2
V gene: TRBV6-4
CDR3 DNA: TGTGCCAGCAGTGCAAGCGGGGGGGCCTGGAACACCGGGGAGCTGTTTTTT
CDR3 protein: CASSASGGAWNTGELFF

clone size: medium-sized
J gene: TRBJ2-5
D gene: TRBD1
V gene: TRBV5-4
CDR3 DNA: TGTGCCAGCAGCTTGGGGCAGGGGGCGGTCGAGACCCAGTACTTC
CDR3 protein: CASSLGQGAVETQYF

clone size: many
J gene: TRBJ2-7
D gene: -
V gene: TRBV2
CDR3 DNA: TGTGCCAGCACCGAATCCGGGACCGGAGTCTACGAGCAGTACTTC
CDR3 protein: CASTESGTGVYEQYF

clone size: medium-sized
J gene: TRBJ2-5
D gene: TRBD2
V gene: TRBV6-2/TRBV6-3
CDR3 DNA: TGTGCCAGCAGTTACCCCTCCGACCGACTAGCGGGACCTCAAGAGACCCAGTACTTC
CDR3 protein: CASSYPSDRLAGPQETQYF

clone size: medium-sized
J gene: TRBJ1-1
D gene: -
V gene: TRBV9
CDR3 DNA: TGTGCCAGCAGCGTAGACACGAACACTGAAGCTTTCTTT
CDR3 protein: CASSVDTNTEAFF

clone size: few
J gene: TRBJ2-7
D gene: -
V gene: TRBV3-1
CDR3 DNA: TGTGCCAGCAGCCAGACTCCGGGACTCTACGAGCAGTACTTC
CDR3 protein: CASSQTPGLYEQYF

clone size: -
J gene: TRBJ2-7
D gene: TRBD2
V gene: TRBV7-2
CDR3 DNA: TGTGCCAGCAGCTTTGGACTAGCGGGAAGAGAGCAGTACTTC
CDR3 protein: CASSFGLAGREQYF

clone size: -
J gene: TRBJ1-2
D gene: -
V gene: TRBV29-1
CDR3 DNA: TGCAGCGTTGCCGTCCGAGACAGTCCTAACTATGGCTACACCTTC
CDR3 protein: CSVAVRDSPNYGYTF

clone size: medium-sized
J gene: TRBJ1-5
D gene: TRBD1
V gene: TRBV6-5
CDR3 DNA: TGTGCCAGCAGAAGCAGGGGGTATAGCAATCAGCCCCAGCATTTT
CDR3 protein: CASRSRGYSNQPQHF

clone size: -
J gene: TRBJ2-5
D gene: TRBD2
V gene: TRBV9
CDR3 DNA: TGTGCCAGCAGCGTAGCTAGCGGGGGGGCTCATGAGACCCAGTACTTC
CDR3 protein: CASSVASGGAHETQYF

clone size: -
J gene: TRBJ2-3
D gene: TRBD2
V gene: TRBV20-1
CDR3 DNA: TGCAGTGCAGATCAACTAGCGGGGACGACAGATACGCAGTATTTT
CDR3 protein: CSADQLAGTTDTQYF

clone size: medium-sized
J gene: TRBJ1-5
D gene: -
V gene: TRBV7-9
CDR3 DNA: TGTGCCAGCAGCTCTACTCGGGCAGGGGATCAGCCCCAGCATTTT
CDR3 protein: CASSSTRAGDQPQHF

clone size: medium-sized
J gene: TRBJ1-3
D gene: -
V gene: TRBV4-1
CDR3 DNA: TGCGCCAGCAGCCAAGAGACTGTAACCGCTGGAAACACCATATATTTT
CDR3 protein: CASSQETVTAGNTIYF

clone size: medium-sized
J gene: TRBJ2-7
D gene: TRBD2
V gene: TRBV29-1
CDR3 DNA: TGCAGCGTTTTCTGGGAGGGGTACGAGCAGTACTTC
CDR3 protein: CSVFWEGYEQYF

clone size: medium-sized
J gene: TRBJ1-1
D gene: -
V gene: TRBV11-1
CDR3 DNA: TGTGCCAGCAGCCCTCGGAGTGTCACTGAAGCTTTCTTT
CDR3 protein: CASSPRSVTEAFF

clone size: -
J gene: TRBJ2-1
D gene: TRBD2
V gene: TRBV29-1
CDR3 DNA: TGCAGCGCCGGGAGCGGGGGCTACAATGAGCAGTTCTTC
CDR3 protein: CSAGSGGYNEQFF

clone size: -
J gene: TRBJ1-2
D gene: -
V gene: TRBV20-1
CDR3 DNA: TGCAGTGCTAGAGATCAAAAGAAAGGCTACACCTTC
CDR3 protein: CSARDQKKGYTF

clone size: -
J gene: TRBJ1-1
D gene: -
V gene: TRBV12-3/TRBV12-4
CDR3 DNA: TGTGCCAGCAGTTGGGGAGTTAGCACTGAAGCTTTCTTT
CDR3 protein: CASSWGVSTEAFF

clone size: medium-sized
J gene: TRBJ2-5
D gene: -
V gene: TRBV15
CDR3 DNA: TGTGCCACCAGCGAGGGATGGGCAGGGTCGGGGCAAGAGACCCAGTACTTC
CDR3 protein: CATSEGWAGSGQETQYF

clone size: medium-sized
J gene: TRBJ1-5
D gene: -
V gene: TRBV2
CDR3 DNA: TGTGCCAGCAGTGAATGGGCAGGGCAGCACCAGCCCCAGCATTTT
CDR3 protein: CASSEWAGQHQPQHF

clone size: medium-sized
J gene: TRBJ2-5
D gene: -
V gene: TRBV12-3/TRBV12-4
CDR3 DNA: TGTGCCAGCAGTAGGACTGACCAAGAGACCCAGTACTTC
CDR3 protein: CASSRTDQETQYF

clone size: medium-sized
J gene: TRBJ2-5
D gene: TRBD2
V gene: TRBV10-1
CDR3 DNA: TGCGCCAGCAGCTCAGGACGGCAAGGACTAGCTAAAAAGACCCAGTACTTC
CDR3 protein: CASSSGRQGLAKKTQYF

clone size: medium-sized
J gene: TRBJ2-7
D gene: -
V gene: TRBV6-2/TRBV6-3
CDR3 DNA: TGTGCCAGCAGTTACAGGCGGAACTACGAGCAGTACTTC
CDR3 protein: CASSYRRNYEQYF

clone size: many
J gene: TRBJ2-2
D gene: TRBD1
V gene: TRBV11-1
CDR3 DNA: TGTGCCAGCAGCCTTGACAGGGTTAACACCGGGGAGCTGTTTTTT
CDR3 protein: CASSLDRVNTGELFF

clone size: medium-sized
J gene: TRBJ2-7
D gene: TRBD1
V gene: TRBV7-8
CDR3 DNA: TGTGCCAGCAGCTTGGGACAGGGGGCTGGGTACGAGCAGTACTTC
CDR3 protein: CASSLGQGAGYEQYF

clone size: -
J gene: TRBJ1-1
D gene: -
V gene: TRBV19
CDR3 DNA: TGTGCCAGTAGTATAGATCCACAGATGAACACTGAAGCTTTCTTT
CDR3 protein: CASSIDPQMNTEAFF

clone size: few
J gene: TRBJ2-3
D gene: TRBD2
V gene: TRBV5-4
CDR3 DNA: TGTGCCAGCAGCTCCGGGAACCCACGGGGGGGCACAGATACGCAGTATTTT
CDR3 protein: CASSSGNPRGGTDTQYF

clone size: few
J gene: TRBJ2-3
D gene: -
V gene: TRBV20-1
CDR3 DNA: TGCAGTGCTAGACAGGCCCCTGGTTATACGCAGTATTTT
CDR3 protein: CSARQAPGYTQYF

clone size: medium-sized
J gene: TRBJ2-7
D gene: TRBD1
V gene: TRBV4-2
CDR3 DNA: TGTGCCAGCAGCCAAGAACGGGACAGTTCCTACGAGCAGTACTTC
CDR3 protein: CASSQERDSSYEQYF

clone size: medium-sized
J gene: TRBJ1-1
D gene: TRBD1
V gene: TRBV20-1
CDR3 DNA: TGCAGTGCTACTAAGACAGGGGGTTCCACTGAAGCTTTCTTT
CDR3 protein: CSATKTGGSTEAFF

clone size: few
J gene: TRBJ2-1
D gene: TRBD2
V gene: TRBV7-9
CDR3 DNA: TGTGCCAGCAGCTCCCCGCTAGCGGAGGCGAATGAGCAGTTCTTC
CDR3 protein: CASSSPLAEANEQFF

clone size: medium-sized
J gene: TRBJ1-2
D gene: TRBD1
V gene: TRBV7-9
CDR3 DNA: TGTGCCAGCAGCTTAGTTGGGGACAGCGTTAACTATGGCTACACCTTC
CDR3 protein: CASSLVGDSVNYGYTF

clone size: -
J gene: TRBJ2-5
D gene: -
V gene: TRBV7-2
CDR3 DNA: TGTGCCAGCAGCACCACCCGGGGGGCCCCGGGGACCCAGTACTTC
CDR3 protein: CASSTTRGAPGTQYF

clone size: medium-sized
J gene: TRBJ2-7
D gene: -
V gene: TRBV7-2
CDR3 DNA: TGTGCCAGCAGCTTAGAACAGGCCGACGAGCAGTACTTC
CDR3 protein: CASSLEQADEQYF

clone size: few
J gene: TRBJ2-5
D gene: -
V gene: TRBV6-5
CDR3 DNA: TGTGCCAGCAGTTACTCGGGGCTAGAGACCCAGTACTTC
CDR3 protein: CASSYSGLETQYF

clone size: medium-sized
J gene: TRBJ2-5
D gene: TRBD2
V gene: TRBV27
CDR3 DNA: TGTGCCAGCAGTTTACTAGCGGGGGGTGTGGAGACCCAGTACTTC
CDR3 protein: CASSLLAGGVETQYF

clone size: medium-sized
J gene: TRBJ2-3
D gene: -
V gene: TRBV7-2
CDR3 DNA: TGTGCCAGCAGCTTGGCATCGCGAGGCCGAGATACGCAGTATTTT
CDR3 protein: CASSLASRGRDTQYF

clone size: few
J gene: TRBJ2-7
D gene: -
V gene: TRBV9
CDR3 DNA: TGTGCCAGCAGCGGGCCCGAAGGGGAGCAGTACTTC
CDR3 protein: CASSGPEGEQYF

clone size: medium-sized
J gene: TRBJ2-1
D gene: TRBD1
V gene: TRBV4-2
CDR3 DNA: TGTGCCAGCAGCCAAGGTTTCGGACAGGGTCGCGATGAGCAGTTCTTC
CDR3 protein: CASSQGFGQGRDEQFF

clone size: many
J gene: TRBJ1-5
D gene: TRBD1
V gene: TRBV6-2/TRBV6-3
CDR3 DNA: TGTGCCAGCAGTTACGGGTTTAAGGGGGCCTACAATCAGCCCCAGCATTTT
CDR3 protein: CASSYGFKGAYNQPQHF

clone size: many
J gene: TRBJ2-5
D gene: TRBD2
V gene: TRBV6-2/TRBV6-3
CDR3 DNA: TGTGCCAGCAGTTATTTCGCGGGGGGACCCCAAGAGACCCAGTACTTC
CDR3 protein: CASSYFAGGPQETQYF